The 25 T cell receptor beta chains reported below all come from one sample, sequenced in a study of T cell changes during pregnancy in multiple sclerosis. Repertoires were generated with immunoSEQ multiplex PCR, while TCRdb's copy carries only in-frame clones and drops some. Of about 13,000 clones detected, roughly 88% appear once; the ten largest clones hold under 15%. This material consisted of CD8+ T cells from peripheral blood mononuclear cells, taken after pregnancy. These receptors originate from a female donor in good health, enrolled as a control in a pregnancy study.

The J gene is TRBJ2-3, the V gene TRBV10-1; 11 bases match TRBD2. The CDR3 contains 16 residues. Germline V gene sequence: CDR1 WNHNN, CDR2 SYGVQD (reference sequence). V shed 3 bases and J 4 bases; nucleotides not matched to a gene: 6. The CDR3 DNA reads as TGCGCCAGCAGTGATACTAGCGGGGGAGAGGCAGATACGCAGTATTTT. Encoded protein: CASSDTSGGEADTQYF.

This clone was found once. For the CDR3, the DNA is TGTGCCAGCACGTTACCGACAGGGGGCGAGGGTGAAAAACTGTTTTTT. This sequence encodes CASTLPTGGEGEKLFF. The chain couples TRBV7-9 to TRBJ1-4, with 10 positions matching TRBD1. The CDR3 has 16 residues. V shed 7 bases, J shed 7 bases, and the junction held 12 bases outside the gene matches. Germline CDR1 reads SEHNR; CDR2 reads FQNEAQ (reference sequence).

This chain links TRBV29-1 with TRBJ2-1, with D perhaps TRBD1 (5 bases). Germline loops: CDR1 SQVTM, CDR2 ANQGSEA. Trimming pared 2 bases from V and 1 base from J, leaving 9 bases between. There are 14 residues in the CDR3. CDR3 in DNA: TGCAGCGTTGAATCATCAGGGTCCTACAATGAGCAGTTCTTC. Its protein is CSVESSGSYNEQFF.

V and J are TRBV6-1 and TRBJ2-5; 8 nucleotides match TRBD2. The length of the CDR3 is 15 residues. From germline, CDR1 is MNHNS and CDR2 SASEGT. The V gene end was trimmed by 2 bases and the J gene end by 1 base; junction bases not matched to a gene: 3. The CDR3 coding sequence is TGTGCCAGCAGTGAAATTAGCGGGGCCCAAGAGACCCAGTACTTC. Amino acid sequence: CASSEISGAQETQYF.

The gene calls are TRBV19 and TRBJ2-5; 7 nucleotides match TRBD2. CDR3 length equals 15 residues. The ends lost 1 base at V and 5 bases at J; junction bases unmatched: 7. The germline V gene has CDR1 LNHDA and CDR2 SQIVND (reference sequence). This CDR3 reads CASSIVPAGVETQYF. The CDR3 region has the DNA TGTGCCAGTAGTATAGTTCCCGCGGGAGTTGAGACCCAGTACTTC.

A few counts support this clone. V is TRBV6-1 and J is TRBJ1-6; D is possibly TRBD1 (5 bases). CDR3 length: 13 residues. CDR1 MNHNS and CDR2 SASEGT come from the germline V gene. Trimming left V 3 bases short and J 7 bases short, with 7 bases between. In DNA, the CDR3 is TGTGCCAGCAGTGACAGGGAAAATTCACCCCTCCACTTT. This gives the protein CASSDRENSPLHF.

The chain carries TRBV6-4 and TRBJ2-3; 12 nucleotides align to TRBD1. From germline, CDR1 is MRHNA and CDR2 SNTAGT. With 3 bases clipped from V and 4 bases from J, the junction kept 5 bases outside the gene matches. The CDR3 covers 16 residues. This CDR3 is CASSEGTGGGPDTQYF. CDR3 nucleotide sequence: TGTGCCAGCAGTGAAGGGACAGGGGGCGGACCAGATACGCAGTATTTT.

CDR3 region: CASSGTYRYGYTF. In DNA form, the CDR3 reads TGTGCCAGCTCTGGGACTTACCGCTATGGCTACACCTTC. The chain uses TRBV27 and TRBJ1-2; D is possibly TRBD1 (5 bases). V lost 8 bases and J lost 4, with 14 bases in between. The V gene's germline CDR1 is MNHEY and CDR2 SMNVEV (reference sequence). The CDR3 runs 13 residues.

The V and J genes are TRBV6-6 and TRBJ2-2; 7 nucleotides agree with TRBD1. V lost 5 bases and J lost 1; bases outside the gene matches: 4. Germline V CDR1 and CDR2: MNHNY, SVGAGI (reference sequence). This CDR3 has 15 residues. The CDR3 loop is CASSSWTGNTGELFF. CDR3 DNA: TGTGCCAGCAGTAGCTGGACAGGGAACACCGGGGAGCTGTTTTTT.

V is TRBV7-8 and J is TRBJ1-5; D unclear. The CDR3 spans 14 residues. CDR1 is SGHVS, CDR2 FQNEAQ, per germline. V was shortened by 5 bases and J by 7 bases, with 15 bases between the two germline ends. DNA for the CDR3: TGTGCCAGCAGCCCTTCGGAGGGCGGGCAGCCCCAGCATTTT. This translates into CASSPSEGGQPQHF.

This chain links TRBV28 with TRBJ2-1, with 9 bases matching TRBD1. Germline V gives CDR1 MDHEN, CDR2 SYDVKM. Trimming removed 4 bases from V and 3 bases from J; junction bases left unmatched: 1. The CDR3 runs 14 residues. The CDR3 region has the DNA TGTGCCAGCAGTTGGGACAGGGTCTACAATGAGCAGTTCTTC. Encoded protein: CASSWDRVYNEQFF.

This rearrangement joins TRBV13 to TRBJ2-1; D possibly corresponds to TRBD1 (5 bases). Trimming stripped 6 bases from V and 8 bases from J, with 20 bases between. Germline V gene data show CDR1 as PRHDT and CDR2 as FYEKMQ (reference sequence). The CDR3 runs 15 residues. Written as DNA, the CDR3 is TGTGCCAGCAGTCCCCGCTTGACAGACAGTTATGAGCAGTTCTTC. Protein sequence: CASSPRLTDSYEQFF.

The gene calls are TRBV19 and TRBJ1-6; no clear D gene. The length of the CDR3 is 11 residues. CDR1 is LNHDA, CDR2 SQIVND, per germline (reference sequence). V was shortened by 10 bases and J by 13 bases, with 14 bases between the two germline ends. The CDR3 DNA reads as TGTGCCATCGGGGATGGAGCGCCCCTCCACTTT. It encodes CAIGDGAPLHF.

This clone was seen more than once but under ten times. This sequence joins TRBV6-4 and TRBJ2-1; D might be TRBD1 (6 bases). V lost 0 bases to trimming and J lost 10 bases, with 13 bases between them. Looked up from germline, CDR1 is MRHNA and CDR2 is SNTAGT. CDR3 length: 14 amino acids. The CDR3 bases are TGTGCCAGCAGTGACTCGGCAGGTCAGGGGGAGCAGTTCTTC. This codes for CASSDSAGQGEQFF.

The V call is TRBV7-9, the J call TRBJ1-2; TRBD1 might be the D (5 bases). The CDR3 spans 14 residues. CDR1 and CDR2 from the germline V gene are SEHNR and FQNEAQ (reference sequence). V was pared by 10 bases and J by 4 bases, with 19 bases between. The CDR3 sequence is CATSSGGGGYGYTF. In nucleotides, the CDR3 is TGTGCCACCTCCTCCGGGGGAGGCGGCTATGGCTACACCTTC.

J is TRBJ1-6 and V is TRBV27; 10 positions agree with TRBD1. The CDR3 loop spans 16 amino acids. The V gene end was trimmed by 4 bases and the J gene end by 10 bases; junction bases not matched to a gene: 10. CDR1 is MNHEY and CDR2 is SMNVEV in the germline V gene (reference sequence). The CDR3 sequence: CASSSGTGAEGSPLHF. In DNA, the CDR3 is TGTGCCAGCAGTTCCGGGACAGGGGCCGAGGGGTCACCCCTCCACTTT.

The rearrangement links TRBV7-9 to TRBJ1-1; D remains unclear. The V gene's germline CDR1 is SEHNR and CDR2 FQNEAQ (reference sequence). The CDR3 is 13 amino acids. V lost 1 base and J 2 bases, leaving 5 bases between the germline ends. The CDR3 DNA reads as TGTGCCAGCAGCTTAGAACACAACACTGAAGCTTTCTTT. It codes for CASSLEHNTEAFF.

The CDR3 nucleotides read TGTGCCAGCAGTTTAAGCAGGGCTGGGGCCAACGTCCTGACTTTC. Amino acid sequence: CASSLSRAGANVLTF. The gene calls are TRBV27 and TRBJ2-6; D possibly corresponds to TRBD1 (5 bases). Per the germline V gene, CDR1 is MNHEY and CDR2 is SMNVEV (reference sequence). Trimming took 2 bases from V and 2 from J, leaving 7 bases between them. The CDR3 runs 15 residues.

In its sample, this clone was seen once. The same CDR3 is also encoded by other DNA sequences in this sample. CDR3 sequence reads: CASSGGGATDTQYF. The CDR3 region has the DNA TGTGCCAGCAGTGGCGGGGGGGCCACAGATACGCAGTATTTT. This rearrangement joins TRBV6-4 to TRBJ2-3, with TRBD2 matching over 9 bases. The CDR3 consists of 14 residues. Germline CDR1 is MRHNA and CDR2 is SNTAGT. The V and J ends lost 4 bases and 2 bases, in that order; junction bases with no gene match: 1.

The chain joins TRBV19 to TRBJ2-5; a weak D match, TRBD1 (6 bases). Trimming pared 3 bases from V and 4 bases from J, leaving 15 bases between. Germline V CDR1 and CDR2: LNHDA, SQIVND (reference sequence). The CDR3 runs 15 residues. The DNA for the CDR3 is TGTGCCAGTAGTATTAGACAGGAAATGGGAGAGACCCAGTACTTC. It translates to CASSIRQEMGETQYF.

This clone was seen more than once but under ten times. J is TRBJ1-6 and V is TRBV5-6; no clear D. Trimming took 0 bases from V and 11 from J, leaving 6 bases between them. Germline CDR1 and CDR2: SGHDT and YYEEEE. CDR3 length equals 12 residues. The CDR3 DNA sequence: TGTGCCAGCAGCTTGGACGGGACACCCCTCCACTTT. Translating it yields CASSLDGTPLHF.

This clone appeared a few times. The V call is TRBV7-3, the J call TRBJ1-6; the D gene is possibly TRBD1 (5 bases). Germline values: CDR1 SGHTA, CDR2 FQGTGA. The CDR3 runs to 14 residues. Between the trimmed V and J ends, which lost 5 bases and 7 bases, there was a span of 12 bases. CDR3 DNA: TGTGCCAGCAGCCTTCAGGGTGGGAATTCACCCCTCCACTTT. Residues: CASSLQGGNSPLHF.

The chain joins TRBV4-2 to TRBJ1-4; 9 nucleotides agree with TRBD1. Germline V gene lookup returns CDR1 LGHNA and CDR2 YNFKEQ. With V trimmed by 0 bases and J by 7 bases, 3 bases remained unmatched. This CDR3 has 15 amino acids. The CDR3 loop is CASSQETGGSEKLFF. For the CDR3, the DNA is TGTGCCAGCAGCCAAGAGACAGGGGGAAGTGAAAAACTGTTTTTT.

The chain carries TRBV27 and TRBJ2-1; D perhaps matches TRBD2 (5 bases). Germline V gene sequence: CDR1 MNHEY, CDR2 SMNVEV (reference sequence). The CDR3 spans 15 residues. V dropped 4 bases and J dropped 3 bases, with 13 bases sitting between them. The CDR3 loop reads CASSSELGSYNEQFF. CDR3 DNA: TGTGCCAGCAGTTCGGAACTGGGGAGCTACAATGAGCAGTTCTTC.

The CDR3 loop is CASSTGTGNNQPQHF. In nucleotides, the CDR3 is TGTGCCAGTAGTACAGGGACAGGTAACAATCAGCCCCAGCATTTT. V and J are TRBV19 and TRBJ1-5; TRBD1 aligns across 8 bases. This CDR3 region has 15 residues. Trimming at V came to 4 bases and at J to 3 bases, leaving 5 bases not matched to a gene. CDR1 is LNHDA and CDR2 is SQIVND in the germline V gene (reference sequence). The variable domain in full, completed from reference TRBV19 and TRBJ1-5, reads DGGITQSPKYLFRKEGQNVTLSCEQNLNHDAMYWYRQDPGQGLRLIYYSQIVNDFQKGDIAEGYSVSREKKESFPLTVTSAQKNPTAFYLCASSTGTGNNQPQHFGDGTRLSIL.